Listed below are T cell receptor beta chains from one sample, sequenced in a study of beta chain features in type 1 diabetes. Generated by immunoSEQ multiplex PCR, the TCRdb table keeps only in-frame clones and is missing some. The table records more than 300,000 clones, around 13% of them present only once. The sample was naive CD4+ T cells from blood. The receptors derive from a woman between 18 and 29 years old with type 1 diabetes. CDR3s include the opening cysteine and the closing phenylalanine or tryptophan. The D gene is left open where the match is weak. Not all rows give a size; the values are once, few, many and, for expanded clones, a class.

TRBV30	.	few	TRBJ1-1	CAWSGLMNTEAFF	TGTGCCTGGAGTGGACTGATGAACACTGAAGCTTTCTTT
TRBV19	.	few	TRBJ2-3	CASSSTAGITDTQYF	TGTGCCAGTAGTTCAACGGCAGGTATTACAGATACGCAGTATTTT
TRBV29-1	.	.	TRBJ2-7	CSVGAHRYEQYF	TGCAGCGTTGGGGCCCACCGCTACGAGCAGTACTTC
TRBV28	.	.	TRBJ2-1	CASSLGASGTQFF	TGTGCCAGCAGTTTGGGGGCGTCGGGTACCCAGTTCTTC
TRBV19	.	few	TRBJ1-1	CASSSVEAFF	TGTGCCAGTTCTTCTGTTGAAGCTTTCTTT
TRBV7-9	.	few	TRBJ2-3	CASSLDDRPTVF	TGTGCCAGCAGCTTAGATGACAGGCCAACCGTTTTT
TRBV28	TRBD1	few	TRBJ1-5	CASRPRTGPSNQPQHF	TGTGCCAGCAGACCGAGGACAGGGCCTAGCAATCAGCCCCAGCATTTT
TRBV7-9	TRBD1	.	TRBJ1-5	CASSSGQGRSNQPQHF	TGTGCCAGCAGCTCGGGACAGGGGAGAAGCAATCAGCCCCAGCATTTT
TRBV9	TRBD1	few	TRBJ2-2	CASSVEGQGSGELFF	TGTGCCAGCAGCGTAGAGGGACAGGGAAGCGGGGAGCTGTTTTTT
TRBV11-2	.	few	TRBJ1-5	CASSLAGVPGPQHF	TGTGCCAGCAGCTTAGCAGGGGTCCCTGGGCCCCAGCATTTT
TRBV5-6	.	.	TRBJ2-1	CASEWEAANEQFF	TGTGCCAGCGAATGGGAAGCGGCCAATGAGCAGTTCTTC
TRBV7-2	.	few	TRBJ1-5	CASRLMSNQPQHF	TGTGCCAGCAGACTCATGAGCAATCAGCCCCAGCATTTT
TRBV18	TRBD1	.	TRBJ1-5	CASSAQGAQPQHF	TGTGCCAGCTCAGCACAGGGGGCACAGCCCCAGCATTTT
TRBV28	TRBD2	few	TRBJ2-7	CASRSLAGASYEQYF	TGTGCCAGCAGGTCACTAGCGGGAGCCTCCTACGAGCAGTACTTC
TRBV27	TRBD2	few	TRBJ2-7	CASSLRARLAGFEQYF	TGTGCCAGCAGTTTAAGGGCCAGACTAGCGGGATTCGAGCAGTACTTC
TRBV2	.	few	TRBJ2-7	CASSVEQPYEQYF	TGTGCCAGCAGTGTAGAACAGCCCTACGAGCAGTACTTC
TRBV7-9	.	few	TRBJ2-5	CASSLTSPEETQYF	TGTGCCAGCAGCTTAACGAGTCCCGAAGAGACCCAGTACTTC
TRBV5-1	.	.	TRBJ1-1	CASSRVGEAEAFF	TGCGCCAGCAGCCGGGTTGGGGAGGCTGAAGCTTTCTTT